What follows are 5 T cell receptor beta chains derived from one specimen sequenced in a study of post-analysis software for immune sequencing data. Study-level points and caveats: Five or six TRBV segments were more frequent in patients than controls; TRBV5-6, TRBV5-1 and TRBV20-1 belonged to this group.

Incorporated into the TCR beta cDNA libraries were unique molecular identifiers, which served to reduce PCR and sequencing biases. TCRdb re-derived calls from the PCR reads in MiXCR, one entry per CDR3 protein. The table includes under 650,000 distinct CDR3 sequences, about 40% detected once. No antigen has been identified for these receptors. Sequencing was done on a sample of blood. The receptor source for this set is a girl aged 10 to 17 with multiple sclerosis.

V is TRBV12-3 or TRBV12-4 and J is TRBJ1-5; D is ambiguous. The CDR3 loop spans 15 amino acids. Trimming took 5 bases from V and 0 from J, leaving 11 bases between them. CDR3 DNA: TGTGCCAGCAGTCCACAGCGTTATAGCAATCAGCCCCAGCATTTT. Amino acids: CASSPQRYSNQPQHF.

V gene TRBV20-1 combines with J gene TRBJ2-3, with TRBD1 as a possible D gene (6 bases). The CDR3 spans 11 residues. Deletions cut 4 bases from V and 5 bases from J, with 7 bases between. Germline V CDR1 and CDR2: DFQATT, SNEGSKA (reference sequence). In DNA, the CDR3 is TGCAGTGCTAACAGGGTAGATACGCAGTATTTT. Translation: CSANRVDTQYF.

V is TRBV6-1 and J is TRBJ2-1, with D tentatively TRBD1 (6 bases). Germline V gives CDR1 MNHNS, CDR2 SASEGT. The V end was cut by 6 bases, the J end by 1 base, with 13 bases between. This CDR3 is 15 amino acids long. CDR3 coding DNA: TGTGCCAGCAGGAGGACAGCCCCATCCTACAATGAGCAGTTCTTC. This translates into CASRRTAPSYNEQFF.

The table lists this clonotype with a few counts. The genes are TRBV6-1 and TRBJ2-7, with D tentatively TRBD1 (5 bases). Looked up from germline, CDR1 is MNHNS and CDR2 is SASEGT. V lost 10 bases to trimming and J lost 3 bases, with 16 bases between them. This CDR3 region has 13 residues. DNA for the CDR3: TGTGCCACCGAGCCCAGGGATGGCTACGAGCAGTACTTC. Its translation: CATEPRDGYEQYF.

The sample holds a few counts of this clonotype. V gene TRBV6-5 combines with J gene TRBJ2-3; 9 bases line up with TRBD1. With 6 bases clipped from V and 3 bases from J, the junction kept 4 bases outside the gene matches. Germline V CDR1 and CDR2: MNHEY, SVGAGI. The CDR3 sequence is 14 residues long. CDR3 in amino acids: CASSQTGGTDTQYF. In DNA form, the CDR3 reads TGTGCCAGCAGCCAGACAGGGGGGACAGATACGCAGTATTTT.